A selection of T cell receptor beta chains follows, all from one sample in a study of cytomegalovirus exposure and HLA in healthy donors. Here immunoSEQ multiplex PCR was the method, and the copy in TCRdb shows in-frame clones only, minus some. In the table there are roughly 140,000 clones, around 84% of which are singletons. The material sequenced was PBMCs. The receptor set was obtained from a woman younger than 35 in good health and CMV-seronegative. The CDR3 runs from the conserved cysteine through the conserved F or W. The D gene is left open where the match is weak. Clone sizes are given selectively: once, few, many, or a class where the clone is expanded.

>16|TRBJ2-2|.|.|TRBV18
TGTGCCAGCTCACCACAGAGGGCCATTAACACCGGGGAGCTGTTTTTT
CASSPQRAINTGELFF
>15|TRBJ2-7|.|TRBD1|TRBV6-1
TGTGCCAGCAGTGAATTAAGGGACAGATGGGGGGAGCAGTACTTC
CASSELRDRWGEQYF
>15|TRBJ1-2|.|.|TRBV19
TGTGCCAGTAGTATAGGGGGGGGGCGCGGCTATGGCTACACCTTC
CASSIGGGRGYGYTF
>15|TRBJ2-3|.|TRBD1|TRBV5-1
TGCGCCAGCAGCTTAGGGGACAGGGGAACGGATACGCAGTATTTT
CASSLGDRGTDTQYF
>20|TRBJ2-3|once|TRBD2|TRBV5-1
TGCGCCAGCAGCTTGAGGACTAGCGGGCCAAGACCGTTTGGCACAGATACGCAGTATTTT
CASSLRTSGPRPFGTDTQYF
>15|TRBJ1-3|.|.|TRBV27
TGTGCCAGCAGTCCCCGCGGGGTTTACGGAAACACCATATATTTT
CASSPRGVYGNTIYF
>16|TRBJ1-4|.|TRBD1|TRBV7-9
TGTTCCAGCAGCGGGACCCCGGGACAGTGGGATGAAAAACTGTTTTTT
CSSSGTPGQWDEKLFF
>14|TRBJ2-2|.|.|TRBV19
TGTGCCAGTAGTATGACAGGTTCAACCGGGGAGCTGTTTTTT
CASSMTGSTGELFF
>14|TRBJ2-7|.|.|TRBV27
TGTGCCAGCAGTCAAGCGAGTTGGACCTACGAGCAGTACTTC
CASSQASWTYEQYF
>14|TRBJ1-1|.|.|TRBV6-1
TGTGCCAGCAGTGTTGGAGGGATGAACACTGAAGCTTTCTTT
CASSVGGMNTEAFF
>15|TRBJ2-1|.|TRBD2|TRBV7-2
TGTGCCAGCAGGCGAGCGGGGGGCTCCTACAATGAGCAGTTCTTC
CASRRAGGSYNEQFF
>15|TRBJ2-2|.|.|TRBV27
TGTGCCAGCAGTTTAACAGGTTGGAACACCGGGGAGCTGTTTTTT
CASSLTGWNTGELFF
>15|TRBJ2-7|.|TRBD1|TRBV6-5
TGTGCCAGCAGTAGGGACAGGCAAAGCTCCTACGAGCAGTACTTC
CASSRDRQSSYEQYF
>17|TRBJ1-3|.|TRBD1|TRBV18
TGTGCCAGCTCACCCCGGGGACAGGGGATTTCTGGAAACACCATATATTTT
CASSPRGQGISGNTIYF
>15|TRBJ1-1|.|TRBD1|TRBV9
TGTGCCAGCAGCGTAGATCCAGGGGGGAACACTGAAGCTTTCTTT
CASSVDPGGNTEAFF
>14|TRBJ2-3|.|.|TRBV10-3
TGTGCCATCAATTCCCCTAGCTCTACAGATACGCAGTATTTT
CAINSPSSTDTQYF
>13|TRBJ2-7|once|TRBD1|TRBV28
TGTGCCAGCAGAGGGGGCTCGGCGTACGAGCAGTACTTC
CASRGGSAYEQYF
>13|TRBJ2-7|.|TRBD2|TRBV6-4
TGTGCCATCAGCGGGATAGGAATGTACGAGCAGTACTTC
CAISGIGMYEQYF
>14|TRBJ2-7|.|.|TRBV9
TGTGCCAGCAGCGTAGCATCGGGCTCCTACGAGCAGTACTTC
CASSVASGSYEQYF
>15|TRBJ2-7|.|TRBD1|TRBV28
TGTGCCAGCAGGGGGCCGGGACAGGGATTCTACGAGCAGTACTTC
CASRGPGQGFYEQYF
>14|TRBJ2-1|.|TRBD2|TRBV19
TGTGCCAGTAGTATAGGGGACTACCCCGCCGGGCAGTTCTTC
CASSIGDYPAGQFF
>15|TRBJ2-3|.|TRBD2|TRBV4-3
TGCGCCAGCAGCCCCGGGGGGACCTACACAGATACGCAGTATTTT
CASSPGGTYTDTQYF